Listed below are T cell receptor beta chains from one sample, sequenced in a study of T cells after yellow fever vaccination. TCRdb used MiXCR to reprocess the 5' RACE reads, holding one entry per CDR3 protein. The data hold almost 600,000 distinct CDR3 sequences, with roughly 13% observed a single time. The material sequenced was PBMCs, taken on the day of the yellow fever booster vaccination. Receptors were obtained from a man aged 25-45 years who received the YFV17D yellow fever vaccine. CDR3s include the opening cysteine and the closing phenylalanine or tryptophan. Fields, in order: D gene, clone size, J gene, V gene, CDR3 protein, CDR3 DNA. The D gene is left open where the match is weak. Only some rows state a clone size, as once, few, many or a class for expanded clones.

NA,many,TRBJ2-1,TRBV12-3/TRBV12-4,CASSLATSYNEQFF,TGTGCCAGCAGTCTAGCCACCTCCTACAATGAGCAGTTCTTC
TRBD2,few,TRBJ2-1,TRBV5-5,CASSLTSGTSSYNEQFF,TGTGCCAGCAGCTTGACCTCGGGGACTAGCTCCTACAATGAGCAGTTCTTC
NA,few,TRBJ1-5,TRBV7-2,CASSLMYQPQHF,TGTGCCAGCAGCTTAATGTATCAGCCCCAGCATTTT
TRBD1,NA,TRBJ2-5,TRBV5-4,CASSLEGGQGAFETQYF,TGTGCCAGCAGCTTGGAGGGGGGACAGGGGGCGTTTGAGACCCAGTACTTC
TRBD1,many,TRBJ1-6,TRBV20-1,CSARSQSGTGLSPLHF,TGCAGTGCTAGATCTCAGTCCGGGACAGGGTTGTCACCCCTCCACTTT
NA,NA,TRBJ2-3,TRBV9,CASSVGQATTDTQYF,TGTGCCAGCAGCGTCGGGCAGGCGACCACAGATACGCAGTATTTT
TRBD2,NA,TRBJ2-1,TRBV13,CASSYRTSGSSYNEQFF,TGTGCCAGCAGCTATCGTACTAGCGGGAGTAGCTACAATGAGCAGTTCTTC
NA,many,TRBJ1-2,TRBV12-3/TRBV12-4,CASSYRWDYGYTF,TGTGCCAGCAGTTATAGGTGGGACTATGGCTACACCTTC
NA,few,TRBJ1-1,TRBV5-6,CASSLDVRTMGGTEAFF,TGTGCCAGCAGCTTAGATGTGAGGACCATGGGGGGCACTGAAGCTTTCTTT
NA,NA,TRBJ2-5,TRBV5-6,CASSLTGGVGTQYF,TGTGCCAGCAGCTTGACTGGGGGCGTCGGGACCCAGTACTTC
NA,NA,TRBJ2-7,TRBV19,CASSIGSWYEQYF,TGTGCCAGTAGTATAGGCTCGTGGTACGAGCAGTACTTC
NA,few,TRBJ2-7,TRBV7-6,CASSLTQGHEQYF,TGTGCCAGCAGCTTAACCCAGGGGCACGAGCAGTACTTC
TRBD1,NA,TRBJ2-1,TRBV3-1,CASSQVARGWDNEQFF,TGTGCCAGCAGCCAAGTTGCCAGGGGGTGGGACAATGAGCAGTTCTTC
NA,few,TRBJ1-3,TRBV20-1,CSAIPGSSGNTIYF,TGCAGTGCTATCCCGGGGAGCTCTGGAAACACCATATATTTT
TRBD1,few,TRBJ2-7,TRBV20-1,CSVPDRAGPYEQYF,TGCAGTGTGCCTGACAGGGCGGGCCCCTACGAGCAGTACTTC
TRBD2,NA,TRBJ2-1,TRBV10-3,CATYSGNYNEQFF,TGTGCCACCTATAGCGGGAATTACAATGAGCAGTTCTTC
NA,NA,TRBJ1-1,TRBV20-1,CSARQNTEAFF,TGCAGTGCTAGGCAGAACACTGAAGCTTTCTTT
NA,NA,TRBJ2-7,TRBV20-1,CSASAGASSREQYF,TGCAGTGCTAGCGCCGGGGCCAGTAGTCGCGAGCAGTACTTC
TRBD1,NA,TRBJ2-7,TRBV7-9,CASSTSGGSEQYF,TGTGCCAGCAGCACCTCAGGGGGCAGCGAGCAGTACTTC
TRBD2,few,TRBJ2-2,TRBV7-3,CASSLNSGRLVVNTGELFF,TGTGCCAGCAGCTTAAATAGCGGGAGACTCGTCGTGAACACCGGGGAGCTGTTTTTT
NA,few,TRBJ2-7,TRBV5-6,CASSTTGTSLLEQYF,TGTGCCAGCAGCACGACCGGGACTTCCCTACTTGAGCAGTACTTC
TRBD1,few,TRBJ1-1,TRBV6-1,CASKADRASEAFF,TGTGCCAGCAAGGCGGACAGGGCGTCTGAAGCTTTCTTT
NA,few,TRBJ2-5,TRBV5-1,CASSFAQKETQYF,TGCGCCAGCAGCTTCGCCCAGAAAGAGACCCAGTACTTC
TRBD2,once,TRBJ2-2,TRBV11-2,CASSPSGRAPGELFF,TGTGCCAGCAGCCCCAGCGGGAGGGCCCCCGGGGAGCTGTTTTTT
NA,few,TRBJ2-7,TRBV27,CASSNRDGNWPTYEQYF,TGTGCCAGCAGTAACCGGGACGGAAACTGGCCCACCTACGAGCAGTACTTC
NA,few,TRBJ1-5,TRBV30,CAWSRGLGPQHF,TGTGCCTGGAGTCGAGGCTTGGGGCCCCAGCATTTT
NA,many,TRBJ2-7,TRBV5-1,CASSLASGDGTNAKQYF,TGCGCCAGCAGCTTGGCTTCAGGTGACGGGACCAACGCGAAGCAGTACTTC
TRBD2,NA,TRBJ2-1,TRBV20-1,CSATSGREQFF,TGCAGTGCTACTAGCGGGCGTGAGCAGTTCTTC
NA,NA,TRBJ2-2,TRBV4-1,CASSQPPDEAGELFF,TGCGCCAGCAGCCAACCTCCTGACGAGGCCGGGGAGCTGTTTTTT
NA,NA,TRBJ2-7,TRBV12-3/TRBV12-4,CASRNPGGSHEQYF,TGTGCCAGCAGAAACCCAGGGGGGTCCCACGAGCAGTACTTC
NA,few,TRBJ2-5,TRBV5-6,CASSSARNGGQETQYF,TGTGCCAGCAGTTCCGCCCGTAACGGGGGTCAAGAGACCCAGTACTTC
NA,many,TRBJ2-1,TRBV20-1,CSAREEGSRSEQFF,TGCAGTGCTAGAGAGGAAGGGAGTCGTAGTGAGCAGTTCTTC
NA,many,TRBJ2-5,TRBV27,CASSLSWGDLETQYF,TGTGCCAGCAGTTTAAGTTGGGGAGACTTGGAGACCCAGTACTTC
TRBD1,many,TRBJ2-1,TRBV18,CASSRTGGYNEQFF,TGTGCCAGCTCCAGGACAGGGGGCTACAATGAGCAGTTCTTC
TRBD2,few,TRBJ2-5,TRBV12-3/TRBV12-4,CASSFVLAGVETQYF,TGTGCCAGCAGTTTCGTACTAGCGGGAGTGGAGACCCAGTACTTC